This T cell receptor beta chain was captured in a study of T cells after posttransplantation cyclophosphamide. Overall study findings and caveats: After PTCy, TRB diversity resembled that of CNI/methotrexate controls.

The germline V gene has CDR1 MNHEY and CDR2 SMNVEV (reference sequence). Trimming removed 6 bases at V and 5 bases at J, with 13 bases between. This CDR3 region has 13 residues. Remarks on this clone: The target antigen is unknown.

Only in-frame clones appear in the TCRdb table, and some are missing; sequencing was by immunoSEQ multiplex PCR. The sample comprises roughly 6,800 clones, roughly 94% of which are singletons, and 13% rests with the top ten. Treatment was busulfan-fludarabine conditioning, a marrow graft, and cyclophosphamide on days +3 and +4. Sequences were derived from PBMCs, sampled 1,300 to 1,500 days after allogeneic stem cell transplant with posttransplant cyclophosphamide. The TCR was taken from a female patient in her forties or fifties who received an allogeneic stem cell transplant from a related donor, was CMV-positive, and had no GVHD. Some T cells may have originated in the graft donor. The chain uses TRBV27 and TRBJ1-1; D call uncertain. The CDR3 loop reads CASRVEGGTEAFF. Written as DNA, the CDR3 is TGTGCCAGCAGAGTGGAGGGAGGGACTGAAGCTTTCTTT.